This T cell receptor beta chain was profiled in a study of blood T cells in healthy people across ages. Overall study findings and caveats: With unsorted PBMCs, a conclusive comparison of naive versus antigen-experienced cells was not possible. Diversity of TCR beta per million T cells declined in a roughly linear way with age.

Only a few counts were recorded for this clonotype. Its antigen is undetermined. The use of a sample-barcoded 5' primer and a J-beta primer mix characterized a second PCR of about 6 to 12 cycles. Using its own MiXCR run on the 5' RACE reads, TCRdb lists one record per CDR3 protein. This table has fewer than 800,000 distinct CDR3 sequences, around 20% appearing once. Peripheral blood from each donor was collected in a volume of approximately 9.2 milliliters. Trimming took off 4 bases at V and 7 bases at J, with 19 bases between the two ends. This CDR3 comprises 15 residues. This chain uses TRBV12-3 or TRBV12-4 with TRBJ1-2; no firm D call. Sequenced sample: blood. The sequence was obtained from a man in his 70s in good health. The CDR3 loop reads CASSSQFAGGSGYTF. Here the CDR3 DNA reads TGTGCCAGCAGTTCCCAATTCGCAGGCGGATCTGGCTACACCTTC.